A single sample is the source of the 30 T cell receptor beta chains below, sequenced in a study of control samples from healthy donors and cancer patients. Data came from immunoSEQ multiplex PCR; TCRdb stores just in-frame clones and leaves some out. Found here are 100,000 or so clones, 83% of them singletons; the top ten hold about 13%. The sequencing input was blood. The receptors originated from a woman aged 45-65 years in good health.

This rearrangement joins TRBV6-5 to TRBJ1-6; TRBD1 matches 7 bases. Germline V CDR1 and CDR2: MNHEY, SVGAGI. Trimming removed 5 bases from V and 5 bases from J; junction bases left unmatched: 3. There are 14 residues in the CDR3. For the CDR3, the DNA is TGTGCCAGCAGTACCCAGGGGGATAATTCACCCCTCCACTTT. Translated: CASSTQGDNSPLHF.

V is TRBV7-8 and J is TRBJ2-7; TRBD2 matches at 7 bases. CDR1 and CDR2 from the germline V gene are SGHVS and FQNEAQ. Trimming removed 0 bases from V and 5 bases from J; junction bases left unmatched: 10. This CDR3 has 16 residues. This chain's CDR3 is CASSLALWGGLNEQYF. DNA for the CDR3: TGTGCCAGCAGCTTAGCCCTGTGGGGGGGGTTGAACGAGCAGTACTTC.

This chain joins TRBV27 and TRBJ2-7; the D is unclear. The CDR3 is 14 residues long. Germline CDR1 MNHEY, CDR2 SMNVEV (reference sequence). Trimming left V 6 bases short and J 5 bases short, with 17 bases between. The CDR3 nucleotides read TGTGCCAGCAGCCCCCTGATGAGGCGGAACGAGCAGTACTTC. Translation gives CASSPLMRRNEQYF.

The chain combines TRBV30 with TRBJ1-3; D unclear. The CDR3 runs 12 residues. V was cut by 3 bases and J by 2 bases, with 5 bases left in between. From germline, CDR1 is GTSNPN and CDR2 SVGIG (reference sequence). The DNA for the CDR3 is TGTGCCTGGAGATTCACTGGAAACACCATATATTTT. Residues: CAWRFTGNTIYF.

The chain employs TRBV27 and TRBJ2-7; 12 positions match TRBD2. The V segment lost 2 bases and the J segment 5 bases; nucleotides outside the gene matches: 7. The CDR3 contains 16 residues. Germline CDR1 and CDR2: MNHEY and SMNVEV (reference sequence). CDR3 sequence (DNA): TGTGCCAGCAGTTTAAGGCTAGCGGGAGGGAGTAACGAGCAGTACTTC. Translation gives CASSLRLAGGSNEQYF.

This clone showed up just once. The rearrangement uses TRBV14 and TRBJ2-7, with D perhaps matching TRBD1 (5 bases). V gave up 4 bases and J gave up 3 bases, with 13 bases separating them. The CDR3 is 14 amino acids. Germline loops: CDR1 SGHDN, CDR2 FVKESK. CDR3 protein: CASSLKYRNYEQYF. The CDR3 nucleotides read TGTGCCAGCAGCCTCAAGTACAGGAACTACGAGCAGTACTTC.

The rearrangement uses TRBV25-1 and TRBJ1-4; 8 bases match TRBD1. This CDR3 is 14 amino acids long. Germline V gives CDR1 MGHDK, CDR2 SYGVNS. The junction had 5 bases not matched to a gene; V was cut back by 6 bases and J by 5 bases. The chain's CDR3 is CASSGDRINEKLFF. The CDR3 nucleotides are TGTGCCAGCAGCGGGGACAGGATAAATGAAAAACTGTTTTTT.

V and J are TRBV27 and TRBJ2-5, with D unclear. Deletions cut 1 base from V and 1 base from J, with 4 bases between. The CDR3 loop spans 13 amino acids. CDR1 and CDR2 (germline): MNHEY, SMNVEV (reference sequence). This CDR3 reads CASSLWGQETQYF. The CDR3 nucleotides are TGTGCCAGCAGTTTATGGGGCCAAGAGACCCAGTACTTC.

The chain is built from TRBV19 and TRBJ1-2; D gene unclear. V lost 2 bases and J lost 1, with 14 bases in between. This CDR3 has 16 amino acids. CDR1 LNHDA and CDR2 SQIVND come from the germline V gene (reference sequence). CDR3 sequence (DNA): TGTGCCAGTAGTATACGGACGGGATCGATTAACTATGGCTACACCTTC. Its translation is CASSIRTGSINYGYTF.

The chain uses TRBV5-1 and TRBJ2-2; TRBD1 matches at 9 bases. J was trimmed by 7 bases and V by 2 bases; bases with no gene match: 3. Germline V gene sequence: CDR1 SGHRS, CDR2 YFSETQ. This CDR3 is 14 amino acids long. CDR3 sequence reads: CASSFVTGGGELFF. CDR3 bases: TGCGCCAGCAGCTTTGTGACAGGGGGCGGGGAGCTGTTTTTT.

The chain recombines TRBV14 with TRBJ2-1, with 9 nucleotides matching TRBD2. This CDR3 contains 15 residues. The junction had 7 bases not matched to a gene; V was cut back by 4 bases and J by 6 bases. Germline V gives CDR1 SGHDN, CDR2 FVKESK. This CDR3 reads CASSPLAGSVNEQFF. The DNA of the CDR3 is TGTGCCAGCAGCCCCCTAGCGGGGTCCGTCAATGAGCAGTTCTTC.

This clone was recorded at least ten times. The chain combines TRBV10-3 with TRBJ1-4; no clear D. V was trimmed by 2 bases and J by 10 bases, leaving 14 bases between them. The CDR3 is 14 residues long. Per germline, CDR1 ENHRY and CDR2 SYGVKD. DNA for the CDR3: TGTGCCATCAGTGAGCCTCGGGGAGGCGGAAAACTGTTTTTT. This translates into CAISEPRGGGKLFF.

The CDR3 DNA is TGTGCCAGCAGTTGGACAACGAACACTGAAGCTTTCTTT. Its protein is CASSWTTNTEAFF. The J gene is TRBJ1-1, the V gene TRBV28, with D tentatively TRBD1 (5 bases). Trimming took off 4 bases at V and 1 base at J, with 7 bases between the two ends. CDR1 is MDHEN, CDR2 SYDVKM, per germline. This CDR3 is built from 13 residues.

The chain combines TRBV10-1 with TRBJ2-1, with D maybe TRBD2 (5 bases). This CDR3 spans 13 amino acids. V was shortened by 1 base and J by 8 bases, with 9 bases between the two germline ends. Germline values: CDR1 WNHNN, CDR2 SYGVQD (reference sequence). The DNA for the CDR3 is TGCGCCAGCAGTGAGTTCCGGCGGGATGAGCAGTTCTTC. Translated: CASSEFRRDEQFF.

The rearrangement links TRBV27 to TRBJ1-2; D ambiguous. Trimming pared 2 bases from V and 3 bases from J, leaving 10 bases between. This CDR3 spans 14 amino acids. Per the germline V gene, CDR1 is MNHEY and CDR2 is SMNVEV (reference sequence). The CDR3 loop is CASSLRRRDYGYTF. CDR3 coding DNA: TGTGCCAGCAGTTTAAGGAGACGGGACTATGGCTACACCTTC.

The V call is TRBV6-5, the J call TRBJ1-4, with TRBD1 matching 8 bases. CDR1 is MNHEY and CDR2 is SVGAGI in the germline V gene. The CDR3 has 15 residues. The trim removed 0 bases at V and 3 bases at J, leaving 0 bases unmatched. The CDR3 coding sequence is TGTGCCAGCAGTTACTCGACAGGGGCTAATGAAAAACTGTTTTTT. This gives the protein CASSYSTGANEKLFF.

The genes are TRBV6-5 and TRBJ2-7; D gene uncertain. The CDR3 is 14 amino acids. Germline CDR1 reads MNHEY; CDR2 reads SVGAGI. V lost 2 bases and J 4 bases, leaving 12 bases between the germline ends. The CDR3: CASSYGRSRYEQYF. The CDR3 nucleotides read TGTGCCAGCAGTTACGGACGATCCAGGTACGAGCAGTACTTC.

The gene calls are TRBV2 and TRBJ2-7; D is uncertain. The CDR3 loop spans 12 amino acids. Germline V gives CDR1 SNHLY, CDR2 FYNNEI. V was clipped by 6 bases and J by 6 bases, with 12 bases between them. Here the CDR3 DNA reads TGTGCCAGCAGGAGTGACACGGGCGAGCAGTACTTC. Amino acids: CASRSDTGEQYF.

CDR3 region: CASVGGVGTSPLHF. CDR3 DNA sequence: TGTGCCAGCGTGGGGGGGGTAGGGACTTCACCCCTCCACTTT. The rearrangement links TRBV28 to TRBJ1-6; D possibly corresponds to TRBD1 (5 bases). The CDR3 consists of 14 residues. Trimming took off 8 bases at V and 9 bases at J, with 17 bases between the two ends. In germline, CDR1 is MDHEN, CDR2 SYDVKM.

V is TRBV7-3 and J is TRBJ2-1; 10 bases fit TRBD2. Germline loops: CDR1 SGHTA, CDR2 FQGTGA. Unmatched junction bases numbered 5, after V lost 5 bases and J lost 4 bases. This CDR3 spans 15 amino acids. The CDR3 reads CASSPERGGYNEQFF. CDR3 bases: TGTGCCAGCAGCCCCGAGCGGGGGGGATACAATGAGCAGTTCTTC.

This clone has just a few counts. The chain is built from TRBV7-3 and TRBJ2-6; D remains ambiguous. The length of the CDR3 is 18 residues. The V and J ends lost 5 bases and 4 bases respectively, with 21 bases between them. Per germline, CDR1 SGHTA and CDR2 FQGTGA. The CDR3: CASSPRLSVGSGANVLTF. The CDR3 DNA follows: TGTGCCAGCAGCCCCCGGTTATCTGTGGGGTCCGGGGCCAACGTCCTGACTTTC.

The chain uses TRBV19 and TRBJ1-4; D is unclear. The CDR3 runs 14 residues. Germline lookup yields CDR1 LNHDA and CDR2 SQIVND (reference sequence). V was shortened by 5 bases and J by 5 bases, with 12 bases between the two germline ends. In DNA form, the CDR3 reads TGTGCCAGTAGTTTATCGACCGGGAATGAAAAACTGTTTTTT. Its protein product is CASSLSTGNEKLFF.

J is TRBJ1-1 and V is TRBV19, with a tentative D call TRBD1 (5 bases). This CDR3 is 12 amino acids long. CDR1 and CDR2 (germline): LNHDA, SQIVND (reference sequence). Trimming left V 8 bases short and J 8 bases short, with 15 bases between. The CDR3 protein is CASRGVNREAFF. CDR3 DNA: TGTGCCAGTCGCGGGGTAAACAGGGAAGCTTTCTTT.

The chain links TRBV11-3 to TRBJ1-4, with unresolved D. Trimming pared 1 base from V and 5 bases from J, leaving 8 bases between. Germline CDR1 SGHNT, CDR2 YENEEA. This CDR3 is built from 14 residues. The CDR3 reads CASSLGRSNEKLFF. In DNA, the CDR3 is TGTGCCAGCAGCTTAGGCAGGAGCAATGAAAAACTGTTTTTT.

The chain has TRBV5-5 and TRBJ2-3; D uncertain. V lost 5 bases, J lost 3 bases, and 4 bases lay in between. CDR1 and CDR2 (germline): SGHKS, YYEKEE (reference sequence). The CDR3 consists of 11 residues. The CDR3 loop reads CASRRTDTQYF. CDR3 nucleotides: TGTGCCAGCAGGAGAACAGATACGCAGTATTTT. Together with reference TRBV5-5 and TRBJ2-3, the CDR3 gives the full variable domain: DAGVTQSPTHLIKTRGQQVTLRCSPISGHKSVSWYQQVLGQGPQFIFQYYEKEERGRGNFPDRFSARQFPNYSSELNVNALLLGDSALYLCASRRTDTQYFGPGTRLTVL.

The CDR3, as DNA: TGTGCCAGCAGCCGGGGACGGATGAACACTGAAGCTTTCTTT. This translates into CASSRGRMNTEAFF. V is TRBV7-8 and J is TRBJ1-1; the D gene is possibly TRBD1 (5 bases). Trimming left V 5 bases short and J 0 bases short, with 10 bases between. The germline CDR1 and CDR2 sequences are SGHVS and FQNEAQ. This CDR3 contains 14 residues.

The J gene is TRBJ1-2, the V gene TRBV11-2; 7 bases are a match to TRBD1. V gave up 3 bases and J gave up 5 bases; unmatched junction bases: 6. The CDR3 has 14 amino acids. In germline, CDR1 is SGHAT, CDR2 FQNNGV. In DNA form, the CDR3 reads TGTGCCAGCAGCTTTGAGGACAGGAGTTATGGCTACACCTTC. Protein: CASSFEDRSYGYTF.

This chain links TRBV9 with TRBJ2-5; tentative D call: TRBD2 (5 bases). This CDR3 has 15 amino acids. The germline V gene has CDR1 SGDLS and CDR2 YYNGEE. Deletions cut 0 bases from V and 5 bases from J, with 14 bases between. The CDR3: CASSVDLALGETQYF. The CDR3 coding sequence is TGTGCCAGCAGCGTAGACCTAGCTCTCGGTGAGACCCAGTACTTC.

The CDR3 loop is CASSHPPGPNQPQHF. The CDR3 nucleotides read TGTGCCAGCAGTCACCCACCGGGACCTAATCAGCCCCAGCATTTT. This chain uses TRBV28 with TRBJ1-5; D might be TRBD1 (5 bases). The CDR3 length is 15 residues. Per the germline V gene, CDR1 is MDHEN and CDR2 is SYDVKM. V gave up 5 bases and J gave up 4 bases, with 15 bases separating them.

The J gene is TRBJ1-1, the V gene TRBV19; weak D call: TRBD1 (5 bases). V was shortened by 5 bases and J by 5 bases, with 12 bases between the two germline ends. Germline assignment: CDR1 LNHDA and CDR2 SQIVND (reference sequence). This CDR3 is built from 13 residues. CDR3 coding DNA: TGTGCCAGTAGTGACCTGGAGGGGACTGAAGCTTTCTTT. This gives the protein CASSDLEGTEAFF.